The 15 T cell receptor beta chains listed next were all sequenced from one sample in a study of blood T cell repertoires in COVID-19. Here immunoSEQ multiplex PCR was the method, and the copy in TCRdb shows in-frame clones only, minus some. The sample lists 350,000 to 450,000 clones; around 84% were seen once. Source material: peripheral blood. The receptors were gathered from a woman under 30 with acute or convalescent COVID-19.

This chain joins TRBV25-1 and TRBJ2-3; 11 nucleotides align to TRBD2. Trimming took 10 bases from V and 3 from J; bases not matched to a gene: 3. Germline V CDR1 and CDR2: MGHDK, SYGVNS. The CDR3 sequence is 13 residues long. CDR3 region: CATTSGGTDTQYF. The DNA for the CDR3 is TGTGCCACCACTAGCGGGGGTACAGATACGCAGTATTTT.

The CDR3 bases are TGTGCCAGCAGCTTAGTTGGACAGGGGACTGGAAACACCATATATTTT. Residues: CASSLVGQGTGNTIYF. The chain is built from TRBV7-9 and TRBJ1-3; 9 nucleotides match TRBD1. From germline, CDR1 is SEHNR and CDR2 FQNEAQ (reference sequence). This CDR3 is 16 amino acids long. V shed 1 base and J 2 bases; nucleotides not matched to a gene: 3.

This chain connects TRBV14 to TRBJ1-1; a possible D gene is TRBD1 (5 bases). CDR3 size: 14 residues. Germline CDR1 and CDR2: SGHDN and FVKESK. The V gene lost 1 base and the J gene lost 1 base, with 7 bases spanning the gap. CDR3 nucleotide sequence: TGTGCCAGCAGCCAAGCGACAGCGAACACTGAAGCTTTCTTT. The encoded protein is CASSQATANTEAFF.

The V gene is TRBV29-1, the J gene TRBJ1-1; maybe TRBD1 (5 bases). The CDR3 has 14 amino acids. From germline, CDR1 is SQVTM and CDR2 ANQGSEA. Trimming left V 7 bases short and J 7 bases short, with 22 bases between. The CDR3 protein is CSAGTGGAPYEAFF. DNA of the CDR3: TGCAGCGCTGGGACGGGGGGAGCCCCCTATGAAGCTTTCTTT.

The chain uses TRBV2 and TRBJ2-7; no reliable D call. Between the trimmed V and J ends, which lost 6 bases and 6 bases, there was a span of 9 bases. This CDR3 region has 11 residues. The germline V gene encodes CDR1 SNHLY and CDR2 FYNNEI. In DNA, the CDR3 is TGTGCCAGCAGGCGGAACTTCGAGCAGTACTTC. As protein: CASRRNFEQYF. Combining the CDR3 with reference TRBV2 and TRBJ2-7 gives the whole variable domain EPEVTQTPSHQVTQMGQEVILRCVPISNHLYFYWYRQILGQKVEFLVSFYNNEISEKSEIFDDQFSVERPDGSNFTLKIRSTKLEDSAMYFCASRRNFEQYFGPGTRLTVT.

The rearrangement uses TRBV27 and TRBJ1-1; D might be TRBD1 (5 bases). V gave up 2 bases and J gave up 0 bases, with 10 bases separating them. Germline V CDR1 and CDR2: MNHEY, SMNVEV (reference sequence). The CDR3 is 15 amino acids. CDR3 sequence: CASSLGVQVNTEAFF. In DNA form, the CDR3 reads TGTGCCAGCAGTTTAGGGGTACAGGTGAACACTGAAGCTTTCTTT.

V usage is TRBV6-5 and J usage is TRBJ2-7; TRBD1 matches 9 bases. V lost 10 bases and J lost 3; bases outside the gene matches: 4. This CDR3 has 12 residues. From germline, CDR1 is MNHEY and CDR2 SVGAGI. The CDR3 sequence: CAKSGQGYEQYF. The CDR3 region has the DNA TGTGCCAAATCGGGACAGGGCTACGAGCAGTACTTC.

This sequence joins TRBV9 and TRBJ1-4, with TRBD1 identical over 12 bases. This CDR3 has 19 residues. CDR1 and CDR2 (germline): SGDLS, YYNGEE. After removal of 0 bases from V and 2 bases from J, the junction contained 8 bases not matched to a gene. CDR3 protein: CASSVGPGQGAWTNEKLFF. The CDR3 DNA is TGTGCCAGCAGCGTAGGACCGGGACAGGGGGCTTGGACTAATGAAAAACTGTTTTTT.

The V call is TRBV10-1, the J call TRBJ2-5; D call uncertain. V dropped 4 bases and J dropped 5 bases, with 11 bases sitting between them. Germline V gene sequence: CDR1 WNHNN, CDR2 SYGVQD (reference sequence). The CDR3 extends over 13 amino acids. In DNA, the CDR3 is TGCGCCAGCAGTGCCGGTCAAGTGGAGACCCAGTACTTC. It translates to CASSAGQVETQYF.

The gene calls are TRBV28 and TRBJ2-4, with 7 bases lining up with TRBD1. CDR1 and CDR2 from the germline V gene are MDHEN and SYDVKM. Trimming took 4 bases from V and 4 from J; bases not matched to a gene: 7. This CDR3 comprises 15 residues. The CDR3 DNA follows: TGTGCCAGCAGTTCACAGGGGCTGGGGAAAAACATTCAGTACTTC. Amino acid sequence: CASSSQGLGKNIQYF.

The chain has TRBV30 and TRBJ2-7; TRBD1 aligns across 12 bases. CDR3 length: 14 amino acids. Unmatched junction bases numbered 6, after V lost 4 bases and J lost 5 bases. Germline-derived CDR1 and CDR2 are GTSNPN and SVGIG (reference sequence). CDR3 nucleotides: TGTGCCTGGACCGGGACAGGGGGCTTCCACGAGCAGTACTTC. As protein: CAWTGTGGFHEQYF.

The rearrangement joins TRBV27 to TRBJ1-1; possibly TRBD1 for D (6 bases). Germline V gene lookup returns CDR1 MNHEY and CDR2 SMNVEV (reference sequence). V lost 4 bases and J 0 bases, leaving 18 bases between the germline ends. This CDR3 is built from 17 residues. The CDR3 reads CASSSRTSGGMNTEAFF. The CDR3 DNA reads TGTGCCAGCAGTTCTCGTACCAGCGGGGGCATGAACACTGAAGCTTTCTTT.

V and J are TRBV24-1 and TRBJ2-1, with D tentatively TRBD1 (6 bases). Germline assignment: CDR1 KGHDR and CDR2 SFDVKD. This CDR3 has 12 residues. V lost 10 bases to trimming and J lost 3 bases, with 9 bases between them. The DNA for the CDR3 is TGTGCCACTGGACAGTTCTACAATGAGCAGTTCTTC. Translating gives CATGQFYNEQFF.

The genes are TRBV14 and TRBJ1-2; D is possibly TRBD1 (6 bases). Germline V gives CDR1 SGHDN, CDR2 FVKESK. The CDR3 consists of 14 residues. Trimming took off 5 bases at V and 3 bases at J, with 13 bases between the two ends. The DNA for the CDR3 is TGTGCCAGCAGCTTACAGGGACGAGACTATGGCTACACCTTC. Amino acids: CASSLQGRDYGYTF.

The gene calls are TRBV5-1 and TRBJ2-7, with 7 bases that match TRBD1. CDR3 length: 15 residues. CDR1 and CDR2 (germline): SGHRS, YFSETQ. After removal of 2 bases from V and 5 bases from J, the junction contained 10 bases not matched to a gene. As DNA, the CDR3 is TGCGCCAGCAGCTTCGAGAGGGGGCTTTTCCACGAGCAGTACTTC. It codes for CASSFERGLFHEQYF.